The source of this TCR beta chain is a study of blood T cells in healthy people across ages. Study summary: Capture by template switching was about one barcoded beta molecule per two T cells.

Study results and limitations: Donors of long life had a larger count of naive CD4+ cells and greater diversity than aged donors.

Total RNA amounts of at least 5 micrograms were extracted per sample. The second PCR ran roughly 6 to 11 cycles with a sample-barcoded 5' primer and J-beta primers. TCRdb re-called the 5' RACE reads with MiXCR, one entry per CDR3 protein. The sample lists about 720,000 distinct CDR3 sequences; 22% were seen once. On this clonotype: Its antigen is as yet unknown.

This clonotype was obtained from a man between 65 and 79 years old in good health. Sequencing was done on a sample of blood.

This CDR3 reads CASPSNPSRGGIDTQYF. CDR3 DNA: TGTGCCAGTCCCTCAAACCCATCCCGGGGGGGTATAGATACGCAGTATTTT. The chain links TRBV12-3 or TRBV12-4 to TRBJ2-3; TRBD2 matches at 8 bases. The CDR3 length is 17 residues. V was clipped by 9 bases and J by 5 bases; unmatched bases: 19.